This T cell receptor beta chain was recorded in a study of blood T cell repertoires in COVID-19 (TCRdb year 2020). Context from the whole study: Samples from collaborators originated in the United States, Italy and Spain and spanned both the acute and convalescent phases of COVID-19. The repertoires were made available in a free public database intended to serve as a resource for research on the immune response to SARS-CoV-2. Where available, HLA class I and class II types were obtained from metadata supplied by the sample provider rather than from assay-based typing. The prospective study material was composed of cDNA or gDNA derived from T cells, B-cell-depleted T cells, or PBMCs. The samples were drawn from two sources: the first 160 participants of the ongoing ImmuneRACE study, and fewer than 1,500 subjects contributed by 6 global collaborators. Deeply sampled blood TCRbeta repertoires from subjects exposed to, actively infected with, or recovered from COVID-19 were included in the dataset. Sample metadata almost always included a de-identified subject ID, COVID-19 status, age in years and sex.

Whole blood was collected in K2EDTA tubes by collaborating institutions according to the institutions' own protocols. For TCRbeta analysis, collaborators shipped samples as frozen whole blood, isolated PBMCs, or DNA extracted from either of those sample types. Comment on this clone: Its antigen has not been determined. Base quality data are lacking; no much larger clone is found one base away.

Broader findings and caveats from the paper: The amount of clinical and demographic metadata varied by source and participant and was provided uncurated.

The immunoSEQ Assay, a bias-controlled multiplex PCR, was used to amplify TCRbeta CDR3 regions from genomic DNA. Per the original workflow: The number of nucleated cells in each sample was estimated by amplification of reference gene primers within the assay. To quantify the absolute abundance of each unique TCRbeta CDR3 rearrangement, sequence reads were collapsed and filtered. For each sample, productive Simpson clonality was calculated as the square root of Simpson's diversity index over productive rearrangements. Not all clones reach the TCRdb copy of this immuneACCESS table, which keeps in-frame sequences only. Checked studies attribute under half of the gap to unresolved V genes and leave the rest unexplained. That table supplies the V and J calls and clone size; D and trimming were determined from the DNA. Recorded for this sample are roughly 100,000 clones; roughly 90% of them occurred a single time. About 3.5% of the sample is in the top ten clones.

The germline V gene gives CDR1 as MDHEN and CDR2 as SYDVKM. Measured from the cysteine to the phenylalanine, the CDR3 is 13 residues long. Just the 39-base CDR3 DNA is kept, in frame starting at base 1. V and J are trimmed by 6 bases and 12 bases, and the gene matches miss 10 bases of the junction. Material for sequencing was peripheral blood. The V and J genes are TRBV28 and TRBJ2-1; 8 central nucleotides agree with TRBD1. The TCR sequence derives from a woman aged 60 to 75 with acute or convalescent COVID-19. The CDR3 region has the sequence CASRSGQGGLQFF. The nucleotides are TGTGCCAGCAGATCCGGACAGGGAGGTTTGCAGTTCTTC.